The present T cell receptor beta chain was sequenced within a study of T cell repertoires in cytomegalovirus infection. Study as a whole: Recently identified HLA-C-restricted CMV epitopes were among the peptides used. Public TCR beta signature analysis indicated the presence of both CMV infection and matching HLA type.

The CDR3 runs to 15 residues. Trimming removed 6 bases at V and 7 bases at J, with 21 bases between. In germline, CDR1 is SQVTM, CDR2 ANQGSEA. Concerning this clonotype itself: Its antigen is undetermined.

Using its own MiXCR run on the reads, TCRdb lists one record per CDR3 protein. The sample lists approximately 770,000 distinct CDR3 sequences, 25% to 35% occurring once. Overall study findings and caveats: Carriers of CMV plus the relevant HLA were identified by cumulative public TCR beta family frequency. The ex vivo response was dominated by HLA-C-restricted CMV-specific TCR beta clonotypes.

The sequencing here drew on cultured CD8+ T cells from PBMCs, taken from culture after CMV antigen stimulation. This chain connects TRBV29-1 to TRBJ2-2; possibly TRBD1 or TRBD2 for D (7 bases each). The sequence was obtained from a human donor in good health (CMV status not recorded). Some clones in this sample may be carry-over from other donors' samples. DNA for the CDR3: TGCAGCGTCCCCATAAGGGAGGGGGCGGACGGGGAGCTGTTTTTT. Residues: CSVPIREGADGELFF.